The following is a T cell receptor beta chain sequence with its context. As yet, its antigen is unknown. This may stem from a read error, because a much larger clone lies one nucleotide away. The conserved phenylalanine or tryptophan is not found at the CDR3 terminus, so this likely reflects a read error. The sample comes from a study of regulatory T cells in long-lasting Graves disease. General study results and limits: TRBV28, TRBJ1-2 and TRBJ2-5 were favored in persistent disease.

Construction of the TCR beta libraries employed iRepertoire HTBI primers in conjunction with Arm-PCR of CDR3 regions. In the authors' methods: Samples jointly harbored fewer than 65 TRBV and over 13 TRBJ segments. TCRdb used MiXCR to reprocess the multiplex PCR reads, holding one entry per CDR3 protein. The V and J calls and clone size come from TCRdb's table, not from the authors' own analysis. The sample yields 550,000 or so distinct CDR3 sequences, approximately 12% seen once. Noted time point: newly diagnosed GD, antithyroid drugs for less than 3 months. After RNA was extracted from PBMCs, the TCR library was made from it. V dropped 4 bases and J dropped 6; count of bases not matched to a gene: 7. The CDR3 extends over 14 amino acids. Germline V CDR1 and CDR2: KGHSH, LQKENI. The sample was also linked to a second study, of T cells in Graves' hyperthyroidism and ophthalmopathy. According to that study: Among thyroid clonotypes expanded above 0.001, most also appeared in blood.

This clonotype was sampled from a woman aged 25 to 39 with Graves disease. The V gene is TRBV18, the J gene TRBJ2-7, with 9 bases lining up with TRBD2. Sequenced here: peripheral blood mononuclear cells (PBMCs), sampled at new diagnosis, from a patient treated with antithyroid drugs. In DNA, the CDR3 is TGTGCCAGCTCACTAGCGGGAGCCTCTATCGAGCAGTACCTC. Translated: CASSLAGASIEQYL.